This T cell receptor (beta chain) was found in a study of lung T cells in sarcoidosis with Löfgren's syndrome. This clonotype was counted at least ten times. TCRdb processed the reads anew with MiXCR; each CDR3 protein has one entry. The table shows around 60,000 distinct CDR3 sequences, with roughly 20% occurring only once. Sequencing input: CD4+ T cells from PBMCs. The receptor's source is a human donor with sarcoidosis (Löfgren's syndrome or another form), or a control subject (not recorded which).

The CDR3 region has the DNA TGTGCCAGCAGGGGGGCAACTAATGAAAAACTGTTTTTT. Protein sequence: CASRGATNEKLFF. The J gene is TRBJ1-4, the V gene TRBV25-1, with a weak D call TRBD1 (5 bases). CDR3 size: 13 residues. The V end was cut by 6 bases, the J end by 0 bases, with 5 bases between. Germline V lookup: CDR1 MGHDK, CDR2 SYGVNS.